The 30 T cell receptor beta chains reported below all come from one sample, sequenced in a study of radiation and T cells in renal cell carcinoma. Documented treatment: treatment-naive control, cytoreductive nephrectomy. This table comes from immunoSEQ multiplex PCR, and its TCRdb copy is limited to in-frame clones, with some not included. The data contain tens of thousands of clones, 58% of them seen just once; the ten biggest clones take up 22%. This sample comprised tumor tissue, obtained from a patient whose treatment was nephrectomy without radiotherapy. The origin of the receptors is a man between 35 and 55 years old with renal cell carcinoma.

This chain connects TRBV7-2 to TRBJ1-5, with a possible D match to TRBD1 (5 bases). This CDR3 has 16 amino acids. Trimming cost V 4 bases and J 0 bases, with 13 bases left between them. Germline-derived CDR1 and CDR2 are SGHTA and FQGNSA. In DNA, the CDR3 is TGTGCCAGCAGCTCCCGGGGGGTAAATAGCAATCAGCCCCAGCATTTT. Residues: CASSSRGVNSNQPQHF.

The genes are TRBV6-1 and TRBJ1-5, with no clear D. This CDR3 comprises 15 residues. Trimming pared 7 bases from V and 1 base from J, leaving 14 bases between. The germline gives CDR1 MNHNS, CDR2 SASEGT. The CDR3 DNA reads TGTGCCAGCAAGGCCGGTCGGTGGAGCAATCAGCCCCAGCATTTT. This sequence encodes CASKAGRWSNQPQHF.

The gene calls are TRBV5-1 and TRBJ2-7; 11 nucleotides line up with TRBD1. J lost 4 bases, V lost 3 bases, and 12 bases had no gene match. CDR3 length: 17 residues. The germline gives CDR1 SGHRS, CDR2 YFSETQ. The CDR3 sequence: CASSWPGQGVNLYEQYF. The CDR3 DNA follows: TGCGCCAGCAGCTGGCCGGGACAGGGGGTGAATTTATACGAGCAGTACTTC.

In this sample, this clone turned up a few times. The CDR3 region has the DNA TGTGCCAGCAGTTTAAGTTCCTGGGCTGAAGCTTTCTTT. This translates into CASSLSSWAEAFF. The chain combines TRBV28 with TRBJ1-1; D unclear. The germline gives CDR1 MDHEN, CDR2 SYDVKM. The ends were cut back, 2 bases at V and 6 bases at J, with 10 bases in the middle. The CDR3 extends over 13 amino acids.

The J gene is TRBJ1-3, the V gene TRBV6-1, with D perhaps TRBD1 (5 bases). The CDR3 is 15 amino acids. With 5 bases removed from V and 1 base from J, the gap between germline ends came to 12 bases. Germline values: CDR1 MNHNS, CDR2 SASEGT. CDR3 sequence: CASSHLQVSGNTIYF. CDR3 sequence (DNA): TGTGCCAGCAGTCACTTACAGGTTTCTGGAAACACCATATATTTT.

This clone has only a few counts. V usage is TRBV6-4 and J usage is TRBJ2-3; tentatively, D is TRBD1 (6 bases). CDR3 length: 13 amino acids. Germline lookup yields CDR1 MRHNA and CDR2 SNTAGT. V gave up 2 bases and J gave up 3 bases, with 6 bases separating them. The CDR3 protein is CASSDGQTDTQYF. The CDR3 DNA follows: TGTGCCAGCAGTGACGGACAGACAGATACGCAGTATTTT.

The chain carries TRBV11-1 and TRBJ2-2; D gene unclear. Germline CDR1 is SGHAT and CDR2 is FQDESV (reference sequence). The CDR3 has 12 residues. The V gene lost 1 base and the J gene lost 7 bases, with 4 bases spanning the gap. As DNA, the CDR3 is TGTGCCAGCAGCTTAGGGATCGGGGAGCTGTTTTTT. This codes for CASSLGIGELFF.

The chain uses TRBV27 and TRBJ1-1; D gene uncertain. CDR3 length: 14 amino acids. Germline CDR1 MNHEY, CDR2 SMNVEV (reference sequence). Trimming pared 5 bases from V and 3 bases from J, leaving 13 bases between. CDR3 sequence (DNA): TGTGCCAGCAGTCCGGACCCGTTGGACACTGAAGCTTTCTTT. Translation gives CASSPDPLDTEAFF.

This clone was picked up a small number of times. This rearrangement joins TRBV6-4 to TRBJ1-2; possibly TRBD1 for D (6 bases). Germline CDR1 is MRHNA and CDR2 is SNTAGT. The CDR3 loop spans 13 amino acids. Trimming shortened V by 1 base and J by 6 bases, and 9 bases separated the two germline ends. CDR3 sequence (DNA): TGTGCCAGCAGTGACTACCCAGGGGATGGCTACACCTTC. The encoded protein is CASSDYPGDGYTF.

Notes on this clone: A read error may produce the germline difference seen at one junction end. The CDR3 DNA is TGTGCCAGCAGTTCGACAGGGTCACTCCTCCACTTT. Residues: CASSSTGSLLHF. The chain uses TRBV6-1 and TRBJ1-6; 7 bases are a match to TRBD1. From germline, CDR1 is MNHNS and CDR2 SASEGT. This CDR3 contains 12 residues.

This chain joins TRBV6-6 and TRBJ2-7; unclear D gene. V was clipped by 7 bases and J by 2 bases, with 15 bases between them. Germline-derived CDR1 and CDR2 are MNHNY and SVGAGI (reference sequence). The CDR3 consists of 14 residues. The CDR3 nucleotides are TGTGCCAGCAACCCCTCCGGAACCACCTACGAGCAGTACTTC. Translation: CASNPSGTTYEQYF.

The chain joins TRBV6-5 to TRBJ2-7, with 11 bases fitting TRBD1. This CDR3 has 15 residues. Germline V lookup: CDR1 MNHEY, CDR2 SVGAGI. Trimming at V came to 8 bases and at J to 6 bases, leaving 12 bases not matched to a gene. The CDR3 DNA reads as TGTGCCAGCGGACACCGGGACAGGGGGGATGGCGAGCAGTACTTC. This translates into CASGHRDRGDGEQYF.

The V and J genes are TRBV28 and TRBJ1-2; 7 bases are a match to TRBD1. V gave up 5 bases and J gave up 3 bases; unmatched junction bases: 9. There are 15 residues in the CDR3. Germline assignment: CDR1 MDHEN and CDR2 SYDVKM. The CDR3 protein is CASSRRRGQYYGYTF. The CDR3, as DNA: TGTGCCAGCAGTCGAAGGAGGGGGCAATACTATGGCTACACCTTC.

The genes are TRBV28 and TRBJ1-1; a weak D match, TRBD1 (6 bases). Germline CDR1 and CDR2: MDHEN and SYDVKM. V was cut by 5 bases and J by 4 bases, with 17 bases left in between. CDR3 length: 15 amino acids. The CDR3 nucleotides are TGTGCCAGCAGTAATCCACAGGGCCAGACCACTGAAGCTTTCTTT. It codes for CASSNPQGQTTEAFF.

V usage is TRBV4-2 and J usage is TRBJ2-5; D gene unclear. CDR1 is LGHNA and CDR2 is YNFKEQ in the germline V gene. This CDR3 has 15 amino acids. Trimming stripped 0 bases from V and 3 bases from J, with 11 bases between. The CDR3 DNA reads TGTGCCAGCAGCCAAGATCGAAGTAAGAAAGAGACCCAGTACTTC. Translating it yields CASSQDRSKKETQYF.

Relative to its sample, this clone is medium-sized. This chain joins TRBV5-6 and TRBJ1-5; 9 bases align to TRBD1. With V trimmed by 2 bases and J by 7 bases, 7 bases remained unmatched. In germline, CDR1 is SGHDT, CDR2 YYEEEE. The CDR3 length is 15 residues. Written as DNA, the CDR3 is TGTGCCAGCAGCTTAGGGACAGGGTCATGGCAGCCCCAGCATTTT. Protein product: CASSLGTGSWQPQHF.

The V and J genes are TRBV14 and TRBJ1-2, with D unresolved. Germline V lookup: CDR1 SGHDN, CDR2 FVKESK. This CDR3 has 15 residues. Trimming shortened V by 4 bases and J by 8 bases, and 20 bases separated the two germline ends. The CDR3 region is CASSPLMVEESGYTF. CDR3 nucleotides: TGTGCCAGCAGCCCCCTTATGGTCGAAGAGAGCGGCTACACCTTC.

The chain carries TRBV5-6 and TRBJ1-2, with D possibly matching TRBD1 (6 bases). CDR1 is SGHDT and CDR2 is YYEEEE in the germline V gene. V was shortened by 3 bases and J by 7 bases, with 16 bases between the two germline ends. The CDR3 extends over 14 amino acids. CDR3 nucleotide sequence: TGTGCCAGCAGCTCCCGGGGGGCGACTGGTGGCTACACCTTC. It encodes CASSSRGATGGYTF.

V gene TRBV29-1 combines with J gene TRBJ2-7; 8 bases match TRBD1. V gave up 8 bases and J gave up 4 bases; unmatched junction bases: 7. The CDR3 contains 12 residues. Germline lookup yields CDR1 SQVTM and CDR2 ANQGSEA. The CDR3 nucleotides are TGCAGCTACAGGGGGGCGACGTACGAGCAGTACTTC. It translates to CSYRGATYEQYF.

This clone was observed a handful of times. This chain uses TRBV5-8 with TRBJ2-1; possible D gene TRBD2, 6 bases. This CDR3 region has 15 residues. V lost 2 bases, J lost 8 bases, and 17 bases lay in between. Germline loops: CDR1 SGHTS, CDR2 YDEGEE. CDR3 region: CASSFGLLGNHEQFF. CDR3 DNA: TGTGCCAGCAGCTTCGGACTATTGGGGAACCATGAGCAGTTCTTC.

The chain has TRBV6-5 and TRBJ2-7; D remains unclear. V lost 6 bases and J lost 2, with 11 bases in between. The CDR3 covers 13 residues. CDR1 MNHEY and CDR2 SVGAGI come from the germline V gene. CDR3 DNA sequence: TGTGCCAGCAGGACCGATACTACCTACGAGCAGTACGTC. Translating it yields CASRTDTTYEQYV.

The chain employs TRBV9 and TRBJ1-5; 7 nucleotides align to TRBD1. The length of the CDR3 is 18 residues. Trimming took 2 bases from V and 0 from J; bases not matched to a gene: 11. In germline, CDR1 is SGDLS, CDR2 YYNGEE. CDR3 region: CASSVTGQEGHSNQPQHF. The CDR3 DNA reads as TGTGCCAGCAGCGTTACCGGACAGGAGGGCCATAGCAATCAGCCCCAGCATTTT. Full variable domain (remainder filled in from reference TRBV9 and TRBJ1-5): DSGVTQTPKHLITATGQRVTLRCSPRSGDLSVYWYQQSLDQGLQFLIQYYNGEERAKGNILERFSAQQFPDLHSELNLSSLELGDSALYFCASSVTGQEGHSNQPQHFGDGTRLSIL.

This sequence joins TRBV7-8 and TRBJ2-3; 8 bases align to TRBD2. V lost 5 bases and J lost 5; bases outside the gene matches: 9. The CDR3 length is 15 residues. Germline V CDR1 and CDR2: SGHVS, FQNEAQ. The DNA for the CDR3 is TGTGCCAGCAGCCGAAGCGGGGGCCGTGAAGATACGCAGTATTTT. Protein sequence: CASSRSGGREDTQYF.

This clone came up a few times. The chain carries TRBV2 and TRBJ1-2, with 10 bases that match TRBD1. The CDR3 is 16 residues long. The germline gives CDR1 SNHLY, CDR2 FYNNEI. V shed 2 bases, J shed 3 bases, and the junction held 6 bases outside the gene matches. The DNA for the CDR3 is TGTGCCAGCAGTGAAACGGCCGGGACAGGGGACTATGGCTACACCTTC. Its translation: CASSETAGTGDYGYTF.

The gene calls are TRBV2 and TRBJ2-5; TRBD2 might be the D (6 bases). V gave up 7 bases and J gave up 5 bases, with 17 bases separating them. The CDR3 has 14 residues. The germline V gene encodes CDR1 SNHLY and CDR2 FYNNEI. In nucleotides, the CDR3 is TGTGCCAGCACTTACTCTAGCGCCAGGGAGACCCAGTACTTC. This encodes CASTYSSARETQYF.

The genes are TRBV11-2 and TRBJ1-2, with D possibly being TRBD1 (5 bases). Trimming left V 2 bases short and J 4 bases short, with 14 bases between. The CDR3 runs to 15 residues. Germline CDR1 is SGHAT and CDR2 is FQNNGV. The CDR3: CASSLQLGALYGYTF. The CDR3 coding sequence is TGTGCCAGCAGCTTACAGTTAGGGGCGCTCTATGGCTACACCTTC.

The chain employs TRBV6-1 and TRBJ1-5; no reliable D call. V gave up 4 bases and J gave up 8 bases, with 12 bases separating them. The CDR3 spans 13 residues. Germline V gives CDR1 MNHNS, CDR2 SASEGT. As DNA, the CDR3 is TGTGCCAGCAGTGCTGCTCGATCGGAGCCCCAGCATTTT. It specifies CASSAARSEPQHF.

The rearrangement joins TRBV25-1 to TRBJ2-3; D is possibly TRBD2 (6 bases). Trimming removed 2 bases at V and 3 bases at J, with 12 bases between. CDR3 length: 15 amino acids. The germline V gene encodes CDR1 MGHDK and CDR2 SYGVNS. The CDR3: CASSEQAGLTDTQYF. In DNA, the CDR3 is TGTGCCAGCAGTGAACAGGCGGGGTTGACAGATACGCAGTATTTT.

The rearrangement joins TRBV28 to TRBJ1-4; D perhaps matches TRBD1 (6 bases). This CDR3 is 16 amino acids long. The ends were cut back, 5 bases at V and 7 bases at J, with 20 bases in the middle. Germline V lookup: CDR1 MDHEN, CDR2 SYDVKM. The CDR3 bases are TGTGCCAGCAGTCCCGGTGGGGGCGGGAGGAGTGAAAAACTGTTTTTT. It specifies CASSPGGGGRSEKLFF.

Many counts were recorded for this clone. CDR3 protein: CASTPHTGSNYGYTF. CDR3 in DNA: TGTGCCAGCACCCCTCACACGGGGTCCAACTATGGCTACACCTTC. This chain joins TRBV7-9 and TRBJ1-2; D call uncertain. Germline assignment: CDR1 SEHNR and CDR2 FQNEAQ (reference sequence). The CDR3 has 15 residues. Trimming took off 7 bases at V and 2 bases at J, with 17 bases between the two ends.